The 17 T cell receptor beta chains below were found in one sample sequenced in a study of T cells expressing NK-cell markers. With the 5' RACE reads reprocessed, TCRdb shows one record per CDR3 protein and no DNA. This sample's table reports 400,000 to 450,000 distinct CDR3 sequences. Material for sequencing was blood T cells: a sorted CD56 or NKG2C T cell subset, CD4+ or CD8+ T cells, or bulk PBMC T cells (not recorded which). These receptors all come from a woman between 18 and 70 years old in good health.

This sequence joins TRBV7-6 and TRBJ2-1; TCRdb's assignment of TRBD2 cannot be checked, as there is no DNA. Germline CDR1 is SGHVS and CDR2 is FNYEAQ. This CDR3 spans 19 amino acids. The CDR3: CASSSRLAGGPGAYNEQFF.

The CDR3 sequence is CASSLSQVASGRYEQYF. J is TRBJ2-7 and V is TRBV12-3 or TRBV12-4; TCRdb's assignment of TRBD2 cannot be checked, as there is no DNA. This CDR3 is 17 amino acids long.

The CDR3 loop is CASSVGLLDDEQFF. The V gene is TRBV9, the J gene TRBJ2-1; without DNA, the TCRdb call of TRBD2 cannot be checked. Looked up from germline, CDR1 is SGDLS and CDR2 is YYNGEE. The CDR3 has 14 amino acids.

V and J are TRBV7-6 and TRBJ2-3; lacking DNA, the TRBD1 call made by TCRdb goes unchecked. The CDR3 is 16 amino acids. Germline V lookup: CDR1 SGHVS, CDR2 FNYEAQ. The CDR3 protein is CASSFPGALITDTQYF.

The J gene is TRBJ2-3, the V gene TRBV6-4; there is no DNA to check the TCRdb D call of TRBD2. Germline V gives CDR1 MRHNA, CDR2 SNTAGT. The CDR3 totals 15 residues. The CDR3 reads CASSETSGRADTQYF.

This chain connects TRBV9 to TRBJ2-5; TCRdb reports TRBD2, a call that lacks DNA to check it against. This CDR3 spans 15 amino acids. Looked up from germline, CDR1 is SGDLS and CDR2 is YYNGEE. The CDR3 region is CASSDLAGGRETQYF.

The rearrangement uses TRBV7-2 and TRBJ2-7. CDR1 and CDR2 (germline): SGHTA, FQGNSA. This CDR3 is 12 amino acids long. CDR3 residues: CASSLATSEQYF.

The chain uses TRBV14 and TRBJ2-3. This CDR3 is 12 amino acids long. The germline V gene encodes CDR1 SGHDN and CDR2 FVKESK. CDR3 region: CASSQVRDTQYF.

The rearrangement joins TRBV25-1 to TRBJ2-1; no DNA is available, so the TRBD2 call from TCRdb remains unchecked. Germline lookup yields CDR1 MGHDK and CDR2 SYGVNS. The CDR3 runs 13 residues. The CDR3 loop is CASGLAGNNEQFF. Drawing the rest from reference TRBV25-1 and TRBJ2-1, the complete variable domain is EADIYQTPRYLVIGTGKKITLECSQTMGHDKMYWYQQDPGMELHLIHYSYGVNSTEKGDLSSESTVSRIRTEHFPLTLESARPSHTSQYLCASGLAGNNEQFFGPGTRLTVL.

This rearrangement joins TRBV28 to TRBJ1-2; TCRdb outputs TRBD1, but without DNA this stays unchecked. The CDR3 extends over 13 amino acids. Germline assignment: CDR1 MDHEN and CDR2 SYDVKM. CDR3 protein: CASRTGGGDGYTF.

The chain links TRBV9 to TRBJ2-1; TCRdb calls TRBD2, which cannot be checked without DNA. Germline assignment: CDR1 SGDLS and CDR2 YYNGEE. The CDR3 has 15 residues. CDR3 region: CASSLLAGGNNEQFF. Complete variable domain (other parts from reference TRBV9 and TRBJ2-1): DSGVTQTPKHLITATGQRVTLRCSPRSGDLSVYWYQQSLDQGLQFLIQYYNGEERAKGNILERFSAQQFPDLHSELNLSSLELGDSALYFCASSLLAGGNNEQFFGPGTRLTVL.

V gene TRBV5-1 combines with J gene TRBJ1-2; TCRdb returns TRBD1, unconfirmable since there is no DNA. There are 14 residues in the CDR3. Germline values: CDR1 SGHRS, CDR2 YFSETQ. This CDR3 reads CASSLITGTPGYTF.

The V call is TRBV5-1, the J call TRBJ2-5; TCRdb's assignment of TRBD1 cannot be checked, as there is no DNA. Germline V gene sequence: CDR1 SGHRS, CDR2 YFSETQ. The CDR3 covers 14 residues. CDR3 protein: CASSPGGFQETQYF.

The V and J genes are TRBV12-3 or TRBV12-4 and TRBJ1-5. The CDR3 runs 15 residues. The CDR3 reads CASSLDRTRNQPQHF.

The chain has TRBV18 and TRBJ2-7; TCRdb's D gene call, TRBD1, goes unchecked for lack of DNA. Germline V lookup: CDR1 KGHSH, CDR2 LQKENI. This CDR3 comprises 17 residues. The CDR3 loop is CASSPYRPGQPSYEQYF.

The rearrangement links TRBV7-2 to TRBJ1-3; with no DNA, the TCRdb D assignment of TRBD1 cannot be verified. The CDR3 has 16 residues. CDR1 is SGHTA, CDR2 FQGNSA, per germline. CDR3 sequence: CASSLESGYTGNTIYF.

The CDR3: CAATSSGGRNEQFF. This rearrangement joins TRBV5-4 to TRBJ2-1; there is no DNA to check the TCRdb D call of TRBD2. Germline CDR1 is SGHNT and CDR2 is YYREEE (reference sequence). The CDR3 length is 14 residues.